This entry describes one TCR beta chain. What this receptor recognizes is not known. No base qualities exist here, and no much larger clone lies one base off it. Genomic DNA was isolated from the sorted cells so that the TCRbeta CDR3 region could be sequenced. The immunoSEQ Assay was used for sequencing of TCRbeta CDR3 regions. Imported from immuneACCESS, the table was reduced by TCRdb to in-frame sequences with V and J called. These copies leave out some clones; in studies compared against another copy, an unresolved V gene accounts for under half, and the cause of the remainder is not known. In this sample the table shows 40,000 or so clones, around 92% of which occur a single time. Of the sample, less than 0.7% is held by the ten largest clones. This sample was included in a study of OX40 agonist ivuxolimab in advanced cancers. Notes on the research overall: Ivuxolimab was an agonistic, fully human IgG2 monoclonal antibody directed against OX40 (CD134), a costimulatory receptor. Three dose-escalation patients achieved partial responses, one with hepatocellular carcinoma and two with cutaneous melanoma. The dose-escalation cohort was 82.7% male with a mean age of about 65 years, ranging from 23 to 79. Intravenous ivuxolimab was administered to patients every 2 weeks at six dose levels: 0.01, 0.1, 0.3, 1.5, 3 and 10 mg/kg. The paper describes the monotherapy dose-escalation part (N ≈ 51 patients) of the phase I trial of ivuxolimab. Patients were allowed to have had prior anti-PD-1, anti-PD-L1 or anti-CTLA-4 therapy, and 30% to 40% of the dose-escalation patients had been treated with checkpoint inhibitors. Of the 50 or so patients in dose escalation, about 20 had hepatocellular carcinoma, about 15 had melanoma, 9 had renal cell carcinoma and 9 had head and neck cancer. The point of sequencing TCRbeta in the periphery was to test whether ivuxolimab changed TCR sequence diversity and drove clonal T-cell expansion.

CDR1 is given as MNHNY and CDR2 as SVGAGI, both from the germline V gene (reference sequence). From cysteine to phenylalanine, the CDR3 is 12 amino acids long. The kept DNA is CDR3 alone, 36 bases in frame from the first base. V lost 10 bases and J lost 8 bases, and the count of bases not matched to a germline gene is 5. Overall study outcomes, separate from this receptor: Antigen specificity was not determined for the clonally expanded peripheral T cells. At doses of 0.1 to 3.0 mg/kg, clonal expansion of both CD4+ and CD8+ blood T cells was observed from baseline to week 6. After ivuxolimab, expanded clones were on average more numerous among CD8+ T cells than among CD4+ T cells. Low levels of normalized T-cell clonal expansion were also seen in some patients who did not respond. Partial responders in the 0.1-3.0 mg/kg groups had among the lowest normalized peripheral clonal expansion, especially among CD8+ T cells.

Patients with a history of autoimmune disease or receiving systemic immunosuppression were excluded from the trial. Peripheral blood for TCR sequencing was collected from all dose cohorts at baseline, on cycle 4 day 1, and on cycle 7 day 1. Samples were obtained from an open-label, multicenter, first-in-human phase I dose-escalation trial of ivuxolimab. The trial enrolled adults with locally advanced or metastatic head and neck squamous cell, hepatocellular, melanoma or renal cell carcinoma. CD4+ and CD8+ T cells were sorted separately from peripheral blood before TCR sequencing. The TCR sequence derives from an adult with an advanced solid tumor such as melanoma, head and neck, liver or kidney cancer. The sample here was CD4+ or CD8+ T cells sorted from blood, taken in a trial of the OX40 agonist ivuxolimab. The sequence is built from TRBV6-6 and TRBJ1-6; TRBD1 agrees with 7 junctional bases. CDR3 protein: CATGQADSPLHF. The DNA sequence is TGTGCCACCGGACAGGCGGATTCACCCCTCCACTTT.